A single TCR beta chain is shown here with its context. Its specificity is unknown. This entry is derived from a study of T-cell memory formation after mild COVID-19. The study, taken as a whole, reports: CD8+ contracting clones occupied EMRA, while CD4+ ones occupied mainly CM and EM. In pre-infection memory, a portion of responding clones appeared, which suggested that cross-reactive memory joined.

Via MiXCR, TCRdb re-called the 5' RACE reads, giving one row per CDR3 protein. The sample lists about 140,000 distinct CDR3 sequences, 13% to 15% seen once, with around 30% in the top ten. Germline V gives CDR1 SGHVS, CDR2 FQNEAQ. The V and J ends lost 7 bases and 0 bases respectively, with 12 bases between them. The CDR3 contains 14 residues. Source material: PBMCs or a T cell subset sorted from them (not recorded which). The gene calls are TRBV7-8 and TRBJ1-1; no firm D call. The receptor's source is an adult woman who had mild COVID-19 (a few samples of this study predate the infection). Cell type and time point are not known. CDR3 loop: CASKPGELNTEAFF. DNA for the CDR3: TGTGCCAGCAAACCTGGGGAGTTGAACACTGAAGCTTTCTTT.